The source of this T cell receptor (beta chain) is a study of human T cells and chemical hapten exposure. Study overall: Sensitization applied 2% DPC to about 2 cm by about 2 cm of upper inner arm skin. Minor pooled library volume differences mainly drove per-sample TCR yield variation. Study-level results: The formation of large CDR3 similarity clusters by expanded TCRs significantly exceeded that of controls.

In this sample, this clonotype turned up many times. Its antigen remains unknown. V lost 6 bases to trimming and J lost 2 bases, with 14 bases between them. The length of the CDR3 is 14 residues. The time point was: patch test 1, 2 weeks after DPC sensitization. As to treatment: therapeutic diphenylcyclopropenone sensitization with weekly scalp DPC. TCRdb recomputed calls from the RACE reads with MiXCR, one row per CDR3 protein. The table lists approximately 400,000 distinct CDR3 sequences, around 4.8% of them singletons. The starting material was whole blood, obtained in connection with sensitization to the hapten diphenylcyclopropenone (DPC). The source is a woman aged 50 to 60 with alopecia areata. Some clones in this sample may be carry-over from other donors' samples. This sequence joins TRBV12-3 or TRBV12-4 and TRBJ2-7, with D perhaps given as TRBD1 or TRBD2 (6 bases each). The CDR3 DNA follows: TGTGCCAGCAGGGAGGGGGGTCTTCCCTACGAGCAGTACTTC. It encodes CASREGGLPYEQYF.